The T cell receptor (beta chain) under discussion was sequenced for a study of metastatic and nonmetastatic thyroid tumors (dated by TCRdb to about 2020). At the level of the whole study: For patients with malignant and with benign thyroid disease, the researchers compared repertoires between peripheral blood samples and tumor or nodule tissue samples. Broad study findings and their caveats: TCR beta diversity was reported as significantly higher in malignant tumors than in benign nodules, in both blood and tumor samples.

None of the patients had been given any treatment before thyroid surgery. Using T-cell receptor beta sequencing, the study looked back at clinical samples from patients collected from the early 2010s to the late 2010s. The CDR3, from cysteine to phenylalanine, totals 15 residues. Here the CDR3 DNA is all that survives: 45 bases in frame from base 1. After removal of 5 bases from V and 4 bases from J, the junction retains 11 bases not matched to a gene. CDR1 and CDR2, looked up from the germline V gene, are SGDLS and YYNGEE. Libraries were built with PCR. Sequencing took place on an Illumina HiSeq 4000. High-throughput sequencing was used to profile the TCR beta-chain CDR3 region of each patient. The authors' pipeline ran thus. CDR3 differences across clinicopathological groups were used to build a classifier for discriminating distant-metastatic papillary thyroid cancer patients. The Shannon index was used to measure repertoire diversity, and the Morisita-Horn index was used to measure how similar tumor and blood repertoires were. TCRdb reran the public reads through fastp at Q25 and MiXCR, keeping productive beta chains. The V and J calls, along with clone size, are taken from TCRdb and not from the paper's own processing. This sample is represented by tens of thousands of clones; around 20% of them were singletons. Around 30% of the sample is held by the ten biggest clonotypes.

About this clone itself: Its antigen is not yet known. The record has no base qualities; no much larger clone is one base away.

Sequenced sample: blood. The TCR sequence derives from a female donor with papillary thyroid cancer or a benign thyroid nodule (not recorded which). Some clones in this sample may be carry-over from other donors' samples. The rearrangement joined TRBV9 to TRBJ2-5, with 7 bases in between that match TRBD2. The DNA is as follows: TGTGCCAGCAGATCAAAGGGAGGGCTCGGAGAGACCCAGTACTTC. It translates to CASRSKGGLGETQYF.